This TCR beta chain was sequenced for a study of blood T cell repertoires in COVID-19. Across the whole study: From T cells, B-cell-depleted T cells, or PBMCs came the material, which was cDNA or gDNA.

Original methodology: Reference gene primer amplification yielded estimated nucleated cell counts. Produced via immunoSEQ multiplex PCR; TCRdb's table is partial and in-frame only. V and J calls and clone size are those listed in that table; D and trimming were worked out from the DNA. The data hold more than 75,000 clones, with 70% to 85% observed a single time. Germline assignment: CDR1 SGHNT and CDR2 YYREEE (reference sequence). The J segment lost 2 bases and the V segment lost 6 bases, leaving 11 bases of the junction unmatched. The CDR3 sequence is 15 residues long. This receptor was taken from a human donor in a cohort sampled during active COVID-19. The rearrangement uses TRBV5-4 and TRBJ2-7; 7 nucleotides align to TRBD1. Sequencing was done on a sample of peripheral blood. CDR3: CASTRGTGPTYEQYF. The CDR3 DNA follows: TGTGCCAGCACCAGGGGGACCGGGCCAACCTACGAGCAGTACTTC.